The 8 T cell receptor beta chains in this list originate from one sample, sequenced in a study of T cells in Graves' hyperthyroidism and ophthalmopathy. TCR beta CDR3 region amplification was performed from RNA transcripts. The HTBI set primed first-round TCR CDR3 RT-PCR. One entry per CDR3 protein, called by TCRdb with MiXCR from the multiplex PCR reads. The repertoire consists of around 600,000 distinct CDR3 sequences, with roughly 15% occurring once and the leading ten covering 9.5% to 15%. Sequencing used blood. The source of these receptors is a woman between 45 and 60 years old with Graves' ophthalmopathy.

The chain joins TRBV29-1 to TRBJ2-1; TRBD2 might be the D (5 bases). CDR1 SQVTM and CDR2 ANQGSEA come from the germline V gene. V shed 3 bases and J shed 2 bases, with 11 bases lying between them. The CDR3 is 14 amino acids. This chain's CDR3 is CSVDMGVPYNEQFF. CDR3 nucleotides: TGCAGCGTTGATATGGGAGTCCCCTACAATGAGCAGTTCTTC.

The table lists this clonotype with many counts. The chain joins TRBV2 to TRBJ1-1; TRBD1 is a possible D gene (5 bases). In germline, CDR1 is SNHLY, CDR2 FYNNEI. The V end was cut by 7 bases, the J end by 5 bases, with 14 bases between. The CDR3 length is 13 residues. CDR3 region: CASNSGLGTEAFF. The CDR3, as DNA: TGTGCCAGCAACTCGGGGCTCGGGACTGAAGCTTTCTTT.

This clonotype was detected only a few times. The junction departs from the called germline gene at one end, perhaps through a read error. The rearrangement joins TRBV6-2 or TRBV6-3 to TRBJ1-1, with D uncertain. The CDR3 runs to 14 residues. Germline V lookup: CDR1 MNHEY, CDR2 SVGEGT. CDR3 nucleotides: TGTGCCAGCAGTTGGCGAGAGGGATCCACTGAAGCTTCCTTT. Its protein is CASSWREGSTEASF.

This clonotype was detected a few times. The chain couples TRBV15 to TRBJ2-2; D is unresolved. This CDR3 contains 16 residues. CDR1 is LNHNV, CDR2 YYDKDF, per germline (reference sequence). V lost 0 bases and J 2 bases, leaving 10 bases between the germline ends. The CDR3 loop reads CATSRDSAYNTGELFF. CDR3 sequence (DNA): TGTGCCACCAGCAGAGATTCTGCATACAACACCGGGGAGCTGTTTTTT.

In its sample, this clonotype was seen a few times. This chain uses TRBV19 with TRBJ2-7; no reliable D call. The V end was cut by 5 bases, the J end by 6 bases, with 14 bases between. The V gene's germline CDR1 is LNHDA and CDR2 SQIVND (reference sequence). The CDR3 is made up of 13 amino acids. The CDR3 DNA sequence: TGTGCCAGTAGTGAGGCAGCATTGGGCGAGCAGTACTTC. Protein product: CASSEAALGEQYF.

This clonotype has at least ten counts. The chain links TRBV5-1 to TRBJ1-2, with D unresolved. Germline assignment: CDR1 SGHRS and CDR2 YFSETQ. V dropped 3 bases and J dropped 0 bases, with 12 bases sitting between them. This CDR3 contains 15 residues. This CDR3 reads CASSSSADPNYGYTF. The CDR3, as DNA: TGCGCCAGCAGCTCCTCTGCGGATCCTAACTATGGCTACACCTTC.

Only a few counts were recorded for this clonotype. The V gene is TRBV9, the J gene TRBJ2-1, with D maybe TRBD2 (6 bases). V lost 3 bases and J 0 bases, leaving 16 bases between the germline ends. Per the germline V gene, CDR1 is SGDLS and CDR2 is YYNGEE. The length of the CDR3 is 17 residues. CDR3 sequence: CASSATSTPSSYNEQFF. The CDR3 bases are TGTGCCAGCAGCGCGACTAGTACCCCAAGCTCCTACAATGAGCAGTTCTTC. Full variable domain (remainder filled in from reference TRBV9 and TRBJ2-1): DSGVTQTPKHLITATGQRVTLRCSPRSGDLSVYWYQQSLDQGLQFLIQYYNGEERAKGNILERFSAQQFPDLHSELNLSSLELGDSALYFCASSATSTPSSYNEQFFGPGTRLTVL.

This clonotype occurred many times. The V and J genes are TRBV7-9 and TRBJ2-7; D may match TRBD1 or TRBD2 (5 bases each). The CDR3 contains 13 residues. CDR1 is SEHNR and CDR2 is FQNEAQ in the germline V gene (reference sequence). V shed 5 bases and J shed 0 bases, with 8 bases lying between them. This chain's CDR3 is CASSVGTSYEQYF. The DNA for the CDR3 is TGTGCCAGCAGCGTAGGGACCTCCTACGAGCAGTACTTC. The full variable domain, completed using reference TRBV7-9 and TRBJ2-7, is DTGVSQNPRHKITKRGQNVTFRCDPISEHNRLYWYRQTLGQGPEFLTYFQNEAQLEKSRLLSDRFSAERPKGSFSTLEIQRTEQGDSAMYLCASSVGTSYEQYFGPGTRLTVT.